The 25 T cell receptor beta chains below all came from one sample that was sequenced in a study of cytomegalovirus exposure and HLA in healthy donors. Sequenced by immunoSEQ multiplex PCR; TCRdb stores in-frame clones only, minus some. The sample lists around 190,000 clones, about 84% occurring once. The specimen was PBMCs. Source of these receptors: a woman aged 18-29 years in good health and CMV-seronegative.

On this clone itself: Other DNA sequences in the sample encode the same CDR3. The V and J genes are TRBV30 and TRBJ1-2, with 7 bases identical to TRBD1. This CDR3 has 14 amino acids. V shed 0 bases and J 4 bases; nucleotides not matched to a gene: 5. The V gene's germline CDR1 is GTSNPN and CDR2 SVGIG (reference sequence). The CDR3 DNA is TGTGCCTGGAGTGTAAAGGGGGCAGGCTATGGCTACACCTTC. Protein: CAWSVKGAGYGYTF.

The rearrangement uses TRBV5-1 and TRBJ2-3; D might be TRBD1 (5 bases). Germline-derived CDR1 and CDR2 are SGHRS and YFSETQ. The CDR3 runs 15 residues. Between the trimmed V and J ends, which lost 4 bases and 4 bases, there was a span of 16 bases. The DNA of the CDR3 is TGCGCCAGCAGCCCCCGCCCAGGGTTCCCAGATACGCAGTATTTT. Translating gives CASSPRPGFPDTQYF.

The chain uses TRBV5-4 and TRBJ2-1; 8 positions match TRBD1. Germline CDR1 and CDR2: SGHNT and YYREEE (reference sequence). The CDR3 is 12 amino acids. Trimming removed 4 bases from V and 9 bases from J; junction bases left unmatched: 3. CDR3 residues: CASSLTGGEQFF. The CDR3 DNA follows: TGTGCCAGCAGCCTAACAGGGGGTGAGCAGTTCTTC.

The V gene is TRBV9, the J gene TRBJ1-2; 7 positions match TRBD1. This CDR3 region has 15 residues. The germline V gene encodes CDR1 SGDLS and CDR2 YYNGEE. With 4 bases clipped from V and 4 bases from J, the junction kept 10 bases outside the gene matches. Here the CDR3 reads CASSTGTVNLYGYTF. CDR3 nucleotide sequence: TGTGCCAGCAGCACGGGGACAGTAAATCTCTATGGCTACACCTTC.

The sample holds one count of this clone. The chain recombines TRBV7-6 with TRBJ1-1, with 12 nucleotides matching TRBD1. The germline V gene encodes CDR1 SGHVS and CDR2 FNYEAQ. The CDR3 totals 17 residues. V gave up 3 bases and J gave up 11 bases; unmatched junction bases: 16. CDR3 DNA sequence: TGTGCCAGCAGCTTGAATGTACAGGGGGGACAGGGGGCACGGGCTTTCTTT. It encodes CASSLNVQGGQGARAFF.

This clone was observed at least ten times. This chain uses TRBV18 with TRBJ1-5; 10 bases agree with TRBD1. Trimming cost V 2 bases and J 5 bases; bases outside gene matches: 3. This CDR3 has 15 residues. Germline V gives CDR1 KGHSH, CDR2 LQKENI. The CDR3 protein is CASSPRTGGDQPQHF. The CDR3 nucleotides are TGTGCCAGCTCACCAAGGACAGGGGGAGATCAGCCCCAGCATTTT.

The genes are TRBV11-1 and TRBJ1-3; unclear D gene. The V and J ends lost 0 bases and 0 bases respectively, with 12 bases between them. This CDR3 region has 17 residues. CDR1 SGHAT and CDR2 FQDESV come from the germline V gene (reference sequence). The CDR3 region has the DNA TGTGCCAGCAGCTTAGCGCCCGGGATGAGCTCTGGAAACACCATATATTTT. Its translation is CASSLAPGMSSGNTIYF.

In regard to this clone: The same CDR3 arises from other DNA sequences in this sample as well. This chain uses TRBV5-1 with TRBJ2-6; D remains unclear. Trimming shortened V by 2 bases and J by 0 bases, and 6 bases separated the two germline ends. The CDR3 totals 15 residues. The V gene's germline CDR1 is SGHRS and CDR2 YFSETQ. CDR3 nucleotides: TGCGCCAGCAGCTTAGGAGCCTCTGGGGCCAACGTCCTGACTTTC. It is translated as CASSLGASGANVLTF.

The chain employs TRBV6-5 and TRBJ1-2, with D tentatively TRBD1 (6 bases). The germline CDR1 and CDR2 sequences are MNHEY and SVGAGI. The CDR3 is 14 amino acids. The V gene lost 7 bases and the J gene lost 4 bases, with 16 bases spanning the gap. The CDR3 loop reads CASTQDSSGYGYTF. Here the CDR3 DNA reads TGTGCCAGCACCCAGGACAGCTCGGGCTATGGCTACACCTTC.

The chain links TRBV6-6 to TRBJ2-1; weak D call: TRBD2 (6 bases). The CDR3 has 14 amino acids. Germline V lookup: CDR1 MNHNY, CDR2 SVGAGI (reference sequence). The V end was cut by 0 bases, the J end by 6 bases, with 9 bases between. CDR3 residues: CASSYSQGGNEQFF. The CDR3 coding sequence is TGTGCCAGCAGTTACTCCCAGGGAGGCAATGAGCAGTTCTTC.

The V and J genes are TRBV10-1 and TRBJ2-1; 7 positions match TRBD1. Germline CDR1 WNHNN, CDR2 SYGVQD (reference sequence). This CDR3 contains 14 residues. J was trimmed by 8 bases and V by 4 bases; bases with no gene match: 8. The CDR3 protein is CASSGTGSSDEQFF. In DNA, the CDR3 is TGCGCCAGCAGTGGGACAGGCTCATCGGATGAGCAGTTCTTC.

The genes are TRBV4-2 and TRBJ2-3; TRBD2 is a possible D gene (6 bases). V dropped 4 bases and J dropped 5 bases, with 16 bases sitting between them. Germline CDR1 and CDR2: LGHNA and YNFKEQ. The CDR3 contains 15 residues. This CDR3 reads CASSPSGTAGDTQYF. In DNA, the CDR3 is TGTGCCAGCAGCCCCTCGGGGACTGCGGGAGATACGCAGTATTTT.

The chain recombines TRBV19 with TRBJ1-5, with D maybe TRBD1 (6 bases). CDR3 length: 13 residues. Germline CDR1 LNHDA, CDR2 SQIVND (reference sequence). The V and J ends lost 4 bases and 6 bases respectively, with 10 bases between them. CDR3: CASSTIQGQPQHF. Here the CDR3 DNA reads TGTGCCAGTAGTACCATACAGGGTCAGCCCCAGCATTTT.

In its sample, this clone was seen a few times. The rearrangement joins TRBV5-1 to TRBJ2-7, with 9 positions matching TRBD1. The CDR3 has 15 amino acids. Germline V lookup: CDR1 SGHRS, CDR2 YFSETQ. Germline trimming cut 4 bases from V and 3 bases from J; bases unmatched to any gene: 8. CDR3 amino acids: CASSLPGTGNYEQYF. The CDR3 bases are TGCGCCAGCAGCCTCCCTGGGACAGGGAACTACGAGCAGTACTTC.

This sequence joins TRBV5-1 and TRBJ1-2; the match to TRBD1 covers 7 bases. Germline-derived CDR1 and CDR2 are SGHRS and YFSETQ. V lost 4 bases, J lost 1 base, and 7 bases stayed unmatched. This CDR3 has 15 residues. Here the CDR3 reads CASSARGELNYGYTF. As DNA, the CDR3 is TGCGCCAGCAGCGCCAGGGGGGAACTTAACTATGGCTACACCTTC.

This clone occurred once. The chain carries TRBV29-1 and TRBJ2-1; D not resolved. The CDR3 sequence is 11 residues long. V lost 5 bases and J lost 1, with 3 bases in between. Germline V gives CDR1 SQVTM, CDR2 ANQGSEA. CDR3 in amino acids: CSVQSYNEQFF. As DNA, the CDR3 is TGCAGCGTTCAATCCTACAATGAGCAGTTCTTC.

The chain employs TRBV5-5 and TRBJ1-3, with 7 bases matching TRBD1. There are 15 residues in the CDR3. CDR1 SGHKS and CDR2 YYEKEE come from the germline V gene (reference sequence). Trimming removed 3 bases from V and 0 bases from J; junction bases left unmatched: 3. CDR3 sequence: CASSSGQASGNTIYF. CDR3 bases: TGTGCCAGCAGCTCCGGACAGGCCTCTGGAAACACCATATATTTT.

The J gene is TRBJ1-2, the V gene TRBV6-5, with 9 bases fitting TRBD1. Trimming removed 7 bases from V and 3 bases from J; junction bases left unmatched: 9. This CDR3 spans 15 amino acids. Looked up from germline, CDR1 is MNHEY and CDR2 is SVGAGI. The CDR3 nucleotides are TGTGCCAGCACCCTCAGGACAGGGGCCCACTATGGCTACACCTTC. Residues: CASTLRTGAHYGYTF.

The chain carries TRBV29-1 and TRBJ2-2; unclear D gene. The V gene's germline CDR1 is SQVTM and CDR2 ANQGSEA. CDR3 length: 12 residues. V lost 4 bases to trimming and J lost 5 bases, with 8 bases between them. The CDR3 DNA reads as TGCAGCGTTGCAAGAGAAACCGGGGAGCTGTTTTTT. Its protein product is CSVARETGELFF.

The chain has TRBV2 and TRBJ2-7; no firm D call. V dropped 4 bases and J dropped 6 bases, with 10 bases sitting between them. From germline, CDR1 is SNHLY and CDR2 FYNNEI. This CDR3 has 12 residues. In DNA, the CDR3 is TGTGCCAGCAGTGGCCTAGTGAGCGAGCAGTACTTC. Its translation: CASSGLVSEQYF.

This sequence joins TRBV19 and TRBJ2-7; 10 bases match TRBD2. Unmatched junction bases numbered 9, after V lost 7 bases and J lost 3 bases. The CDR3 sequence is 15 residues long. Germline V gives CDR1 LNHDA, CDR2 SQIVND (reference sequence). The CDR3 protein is CASKYRTSGNYEQYF. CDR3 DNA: TGTGCCAGTAAGTATCGGACTAGCGGCAACTACGAGCAGTACTTC. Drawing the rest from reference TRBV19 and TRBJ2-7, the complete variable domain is DGGITQSPKYLFRKEGQNVTLSCEQNLNHDAMYWYRQDPGQGLRLIYYSQIVNDFQKGDIAEGYSVSREKKESFPLTVTSAQKNPTAFYLCASKYRTSGNYEQYFGPGTRLTVT.

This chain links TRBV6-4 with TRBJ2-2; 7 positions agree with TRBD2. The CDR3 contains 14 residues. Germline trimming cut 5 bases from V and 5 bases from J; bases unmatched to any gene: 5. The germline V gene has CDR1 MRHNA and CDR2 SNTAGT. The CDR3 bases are TGTGCCAGCAGTCAAGCGGGGTGGACCGGGGAGCTGTTTTTT. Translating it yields CASSQAGWTGELFF.

CDR3: CASSLTSNSNQPQHF. The CDR3 DNA follows: TGTGCCAGCAGTTTGACAAGCAATAGCAATCAGCCCCAGCATTTT. V gene TRBV27 combines with J gene TRBJ1-5; D gene ambiguous. This CDR3 is built from 15 residues. CDR1 and CDR2 (germline): MNHEY, SMNVEV (reference sequence). V dropped 3 bases and J dropped 0 bases, with 9 bases sitting between them.

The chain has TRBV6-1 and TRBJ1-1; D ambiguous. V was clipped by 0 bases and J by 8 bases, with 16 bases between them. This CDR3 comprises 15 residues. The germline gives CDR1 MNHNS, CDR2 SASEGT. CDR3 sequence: CASSEAAAGRREAFF. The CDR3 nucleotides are TGTGCCAGCAGTGAAGCCGCTGCAGGACGGAGGGAAGCTTTCTTT.

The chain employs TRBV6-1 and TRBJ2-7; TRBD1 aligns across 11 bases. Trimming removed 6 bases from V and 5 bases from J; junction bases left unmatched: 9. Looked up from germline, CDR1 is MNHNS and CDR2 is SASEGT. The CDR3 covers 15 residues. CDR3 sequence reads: CASSLDRGPHNEQYF. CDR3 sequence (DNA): TGTGCCAGCAGCCTGGACAGGGGGCCGCATAACGAGCAGTACTTC.